A selection of T cell receptor beta chains follows, all from one sample in a study of human T cells and chemical hapten exposure. MiXCR was run by TCRdb on the RACE reads, yielding one entry per CDR3 protein. Altogether around 120,000 distinct CDR3 sequences are present, roughly an eighth being singletons, with the ten largest covering roughly 0.92%. The specimen comprised whole blood, sampled in connection with sensitization to the hapten diphenylcyclopropenone (DPC). These TCRs come from a man aged 18 to 30 with alopecia areata. Some clones in this sample may be carry-over from other donors' samples. Both conserved end residues are part of each CDR3. The D gene is left open where the match is weak. Clone size appears in some rows only: once, few, many, or a class for an expanded clone.

v_gene	j_gene	d_gene	abundance	CDR3nt	CDR3aa
TRBV15	TRBJ2-2	NA	many	TGTGCCACCAGCAGAGGCGCCGGGCTTTGGTCCGGGGAGCTGTTTTTT	CATSRGAGLWSGELFF
TRBV7-9	TRBJ1-1	NA	few	TGTGCCAGCAGCTTAAACTCTGGTTTTGAGAACACTGAAGCTTTCTTT	CASSLNSGFENTEAFF
TRBV5-4	TRBJ1-1	NA	NA	TGTGCCAGCAGCTTGGGGGGACGGATGAACACTGAAGCTTTCTTT	CASSLGGRMNTEAFF
TRBV6-2/TRBV6-3	TRBJ1-1	NA	few	TGTGCCAGCAGTTCTCAGGGGTACACTGAAGCTTTCTTT	CASSSQGYTEAFF
TRBV6-2/TRBV6-3	TRBJ2-1	TRBD2	many	TGTGCCAGCAGCAACCAACCCAAACTAGCGGGGGACAATGAGCAGTTCTTC	CASSNQPKLAGDNEQFF
TRBV6-5	TRBJ2-3	NA	few	TGTGCCAGCAGCCCACAGCTCATGGCCCAGACGAAAAATACGCAGTATTTT	CASSPQLMAQTKNTQYF
TRBV6-5	TRBJ2-1	NA	NA	TGTGCCAGCGGGGGATCCTCGGGGAATGAGCAGTTCTTC	CASGGSSGNEQFF
TRBV28	TRBJ2-5	NA	NA	TGTGCCAGCAATCGAGTACGGGAGCAAGAGACCCAGTACTTC	CASNRVREQETQYF
TRBV12-3/TRBV12-4	TRBJ1-6	TRBD1	NA	TGTGCCAGCAGTTTTGACAGGGGGCGTTCACCCCTCCACTTT	CASSFDRGRSPLHF
TRBV6-5	TRBJ2-7	NA	NA	TGTGCCAGCAGTTACAGGGGCCCATCCTACGAGCAGTACTTC	CASSYRGPSYEQYF